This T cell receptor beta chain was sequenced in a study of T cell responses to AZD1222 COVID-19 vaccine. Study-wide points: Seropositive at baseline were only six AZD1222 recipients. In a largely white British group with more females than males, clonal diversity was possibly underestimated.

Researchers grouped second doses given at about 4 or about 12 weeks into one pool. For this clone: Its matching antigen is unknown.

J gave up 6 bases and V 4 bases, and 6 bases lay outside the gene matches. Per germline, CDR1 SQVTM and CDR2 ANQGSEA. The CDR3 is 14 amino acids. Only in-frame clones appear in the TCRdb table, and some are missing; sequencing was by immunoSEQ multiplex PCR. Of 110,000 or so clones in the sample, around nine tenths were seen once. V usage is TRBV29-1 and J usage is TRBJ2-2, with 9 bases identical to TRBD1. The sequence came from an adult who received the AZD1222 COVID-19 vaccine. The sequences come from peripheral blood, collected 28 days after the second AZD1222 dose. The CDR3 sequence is CSVGGQGRAGELFF. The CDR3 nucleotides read TGCAGCGTTGGAGGACAGGGGAGAGCCGGGGAGCTGTTTTTT.